This record concerns one T cell receptor beta chain sequence. What this receptor recognizes is not known. Base qualities were left out, and no much larger clone turns up one base away. Whole blood was collected in K2EDTA tubes by collaborating institutions according to the institutions' own protocols. For TCRbeta analysis, collaborators shipped samples in one of three forms: frozen whole blood, isolated PBMCs, or DNA extracted from either of those sample types. V trim: 4 bases; J trim: 6 bases; unmatched bases: 4. From a lookup of the germline V gene, CDR1 and CDR2 are SGHRS and YFSETQ. CDR3 length: 13 amino acids, cysteine to phenylalanine. CDR3 DNA is the only sequence kept; it has 39 bases, read in frame from the first base. The sample is drawn from a study of blood T cell repertoires in COVID-19 (dated by TCRdb to about 2020). Broadly, across the study: Samples from collaborators originated in the United States, Italy and Spain and spanned both the acute and convalescent phases of COVID-19. The sample metadata nearly always contained a de-identified subject ID, COVID-19 status, age in years and sex. The prospective study material was composed of cDNA or gDNA derived from T cells, B-cell-depleted T cells, or PBMCs. Samples were obtained from the ongoing ImmuneRACE study (first 160 participants) and from 1,000 to 1,500 subjects provided by 6 global collaborators. The repertoires were released in a freely available public database meant as a resource for research on the immune response to SARS-CoV-2. Where available, HLA class I and class II types were obtained from metadata supplied by the sample provider rather than from assay-based typing. The dataset comprised deeply sampled blood TCRbeta repertoires from subjects exposed to, actively infected with, or recovered from COVID-19.

TCRbeta CDR3 regions were amplified from genomic DNA using the immunoSEQ Assay, a bias-controlled multiplex PCR. The paper's processing steps were these. Nucleated cell counts per sample were estimated from amplification of reference gene primers within the assay. Sequence reads were collapsed and filtered to measure the absolute abundance of every unique TCRbeta CDR3 rearrangement. For each sample, productive Simpson clonality was calculated as the square root of Simpson's diversity index across productive rearrangements. TCRdb carries this immuneACCESS record with in-frame sequences only. Its versions omit some clonotypes, under half of them owing to an unresolved V gene in the studies checked, with the rest unexplained. V, J and clone size were drawn from that table, and D and trimming were deduced from the DNA. Across this sample there are approximately 97,000 clones, with around 82% seen only once. Roughly 12% of the sample rests with the top ten.

General study outcomes and caveats: How much clinical and demographic metadata was included differed by source and by participant, and the metadata was provided uncurated.

The sequence links TRBV5-1 to TRBJ2-3; 8 bases in the middle match TRBD1. This TCR was recovered from a human donor in a cohort sampled during active COVID-19. The sample was peripheral blood. The nucleotide sequence reads as follows: TGCGCCAGCAGCCGACGGGACAGGGATACGCAGTATTTT. It encodes CASSRRDRDTQYF.